The 24 T cell receptor beta chains presented below share a single source sample, sequenced in a study of blood T cell repertoires in COVID-19. The method was immunoSEQ multiplex PCR; TCRdb's version includes in-frame clones alone and lacks a portion of them. The data contain 120,000 or so clones, approximately 80% of them singletons. The material sequenced was peripheral blood. Receptors were obtained from a human donor in a cohort sampled during active COVID-19.

This sequence joins TRBV27 and TRBJ1-4; no clear D gene. Per the germline V gene, CDR1 is MNHEY and CDR2 is SMNVEV (reference sequence). The CDR3 is 13 residues long. The germline V and J ends were trimmed by 3 bases and 7 bases, with 9 bases remaining between them. The CDR3 loop reads CASSLREGEKLFF. CDR3 in DNA: TGTGCCAGCAGTTTGAGAGAGGGTGAAAAACTGTTTTTT.

The V and J genes are TRBV19 and TRBJ1-2, with 10 bases fitting TRBD1. Per germline, CDR1 LNHDA and CDR2 SQIVND (reference sequence). This CDR3 region has 16 residues. Trimming at V came to 7 bases and at J to 4 bases, leaving 12 bases not matched to a gene. CDR3 bases: TGTGCCAGTACTTTTAACCCGGACAGGGGGACCTATGGCTACACCTTC. It yields the protein CASTFNPDRGTYGYTF.

This clone was found a few times. This sequence joins TRBV7-8 and TRBJ1-1, with D uncertain. Germline lookup yields CDR1 SGHVS and CDR2 FQNEAQ. V was clipped by 3 bases and J by 1 base, with 15 bases between them. This CDR3 has 16 amino acids. The CDR3 here is CASSFRVRLKNTEAFF. The CDR3 DNA reads as TGTGCCAGCAGCTTTCGGGTTAGGCTGAAGAACACTGAAGCTTTCTTT.

The rearrangement uses TRBV10-3 and TRBJ1-5; D is possibly TRBD1 (6 bases). V was trimmed by 0 bases and J by 4 bases, leaving 16 bases between them. Germline V lookup: CDR1 ENHRY, CDR2 SYGVKD. The CDR3 consists of 17 residues. The CDR3 is CAISESTFRQANQPQHF. The CDR3 nucleotides are TGTGCCATCAGTGAGTCGACATTCAGACAGGCTAATCAGCCCCAGCATTTT.

The V call is TRBV7-3, the J call TRBJ2-5, with 9 nucleotides matching TRBD1. CDR3 length: 14 amino acids. V gave up 5 bases and J gave up 2 bases; unmatched junction bases: 3. Per germline, CDR1 SGHTA and CDR2 FQGTGA. CDR3 loop: CASSAGTGQETQYF. The DNA for the CDR3 is TGTGCCAGCAGCGCTGGGACAGGGCAAGAGACCCAGTACTTC.

The V and J genes are TRBV6-2 or TRBV6-3 and TRBJ1-1; the D gene is possibly TRBD1 (5 bases). The CDR3 is 12 amino acids. Germline CDR1 reads MNHEY; CDR2 reads SVGEGT. V lost 6 bases and J 9 bases, leaving 14 bases between the germline ends. The CDR3 nucleotides read TGTGCCAGCAGCTCCGACAGCCTACAAGCTTTCTTT. Translated: CASSSDSLQAFF.

The V gene is TRBV27, the J gene TRBJ2-1, with 9 nucleotides matching TRBD1. Germline trimming cut 0 bases from V and 5 bases from J; bases unmatched to any gene: 8. The CDR3 has 17 residues. Germline CDR1 and CDR2: MNHEY and SMNVEV (reference sequence). The CDR3 sequence is CASSLSGTDRGDNEQFF. The CDR3 nucleotides read TGTGCCAGCAGTTTATCGGGGACCGACAGGGGGGACAATGAGCAGTTCTTC.

This rearrangement joins TRBV13 to TRBJ1-5, with D possibly being TRBD1 (6 bases). Between the trimmed V and J ends, which lost 2 bases and 7 bases, there was a span of 15 bases. In germline, CDR1 is PRHDT, CDR2 FYEKMQ (reference sequence). The CDR3 is 15 residues long. The DNA of the CDR3 is TGTGCCAGCAGCTTATACAGTGGGGGCGGACAGCCCCAGCATTTT. This gives the protein CASSLYSGGGQPQHF.

This clone has more than one count but fewer than ten. The chain has TRBV9 and TRBJ2-3, with D possibly TRBD2 on 6 matching bases. V dropped 2 bases and J dropped 5 bases, with 15 bases sitting between them. The CDR3 has 15 residues. Per germline, CDR1 SGDLS and CDR2 YYNGEE. The CDR3 bases are TGTGCCAGCAGCGTGGAGGGAAATCGTGGAGATACGCAGTATTTT. It encodes CASSVEGNRGDTQYF.

This sequence joins TRBV27 and TRBJ2-3, with 8 bases identical to TRBD1. This CDR3 region has 14 residues. V lost 6 bases and J lost 5; bases outside the gene matches: 7. The V gene's germline CDR1 is MNHEY and CDR2 SMNVEV (reference sequence). The CDR3 reads CASRKRTGLDTQYF. The CDR3 nucleotides read TGTGCCAGCAGAAAAAGGACAGGGTTAGATACGCAGTATTTT.

The chain is built from TRBV19 and TRBJ2-3; 7 bases map to TRBD2. The CDR3 runs to 16 residues. Per germline, CDR1 LNHDA and CDR2 SQIVND (reference sequence). J lost 0 bases, V lost 2 bases, and 5 bases had no gene match. This CDR3 is CASSITSALSTDTQYF. The CDR3, as DNA: TGTGCCAGTAGTATAACTAGCGCACTTAGCACAGATACGCAGTATTTT.

This clone has more than one count but fewer than ten. The V and J genes are TRBV4-1 and TRBJ1-2; no definite D call. This CDR3 spans 12 amino acids. The germline CDR1 and CDR2 sequences are MGHRA and YSYEKL. Deletions cut 4 bases from V and 4 bases from J, with 7 bases between. In DNA, the CDR3 is TGCGCCAGCAGCCCCCCAGGCTATGGCTACACCTTC. The encoded protein is CASSPPGYGYTF.

The rearrangement joins TRBV28 to TRBJ2-7; D might be TRBD1 (6 bases). Deletions cut 1 base from V and 2 bases from J, with 9 bases between. CDR3 length equals 14 residues. Germline V gene lookup returns CDR1 MDHEN and CDR2 SYDVKM. CDR3: CASSLLQGTYEQYF. The CDR3 bases are TGTGCCAGCAGTTTATTACAGGGAACCTACGAGCAGTACTTC.

The V gene is TRBV7-9, the J gene TRBJ1-1; D call uncertain. The length of the CDR3 is 13 residues. Trimming pared 3 bases from V and 8 bases from J, leaving 13 bases between. The germline gives CDR1 SEHNR, CDR2 FQNEAQ (reference sequence). The CDR3 DNA is TGTGCCAGCAGCTTTCGGGAAACGCAAGAAGCTTTCTTT. Protein sequence: CASSFRETQEAFF.

This chain links TRBV23-1 with TRBJ2-7, with TRBD1 identical over 8 bases. TRBV23-1 carries the ORF label, with uncertain function. This CDR3 contains 19 residues. J was trimmed by 2 bases and V by 3 bases; bases with no gene match: 18. The CDR3 here is CASSHVDSRDRSGPYEQYF. CDR3 in DNA: TGCGCCAGCAGTCACGTTGACAGCCGGGACAGGTCAGGCCCCTACGAGCAGTACTTC.

This rearrangement joins TRBV28 to TRBJ2-3; no clear D. The ends were cut back, 2 bases at V and 4 bases at J, with 7 bases in the middle. Per the germline V gene, CDR1 is MDHEN and CDR2 is SYDVKM. This CDR3 is 13 amino acids long. The CDR3 DNA reads TGTGCCAGCAGTTTACTAAACCCAGATACGCAGTATTTT. Its translation: CASSLLNPDTQYF.

The sample holds a few counts of this clone. V and J are TRBV28 and TRBJ1-2; 9 bases align to TRBD1. This CDR3 spans 15 amino acids. V was pared by 7 bases and J by 5 bases, with 11 bases of the junction left unmatched. From germline, CDR1 is MDHEN and CDR2 SYDVKM. CDR3 DNA: TGTGCCAGCAATACCCCGGGACAGGGAGTATATGGCTACACCTTC. It yields the protein CASNTPGQGVYGYTF.

The CDR3 region is CASSQTGPNTGELFF. CDR3 coding DNA: TGTGCCAGCAGTCAGACAGGGCCCAACACCGGGGAGCTGTTTTTT. The chain is built from TRBV27 and TRBJ2-2; 7 bases are shared with TRBD1. Germline values: CDR1 MNHEY, CDR2 SMNVEV (reference sequence). This CDR3 has 15 residues. With 5 bases clipped from V and 2 bases from J, the junction kept 5 bases outside the gene matches.

CDR3 sequence reads: CASSPRTGRTEAFF. The CDR3 DNA is TGTGCCAGTAGTCCCCGGACAGGGCGGACTGAAGCTTTCTTT. V is TRBV19 and J is TRBJ1-1; 8 bases agree with TRBD1. V lost 5 bases to trimming and J lost 5 bases; unmatched junction nucleotides: 7. The V gene's germline CDR1 is LNHDA and CDR2 SQIVND (reference sequence). This CDR3 has 14 residues.

The chain has TRBV5-4 and TRBJ1-2; D gene ambiguous. V dropped 3 bases and J dropped 6 bases, with 15 bases sitting between them. The CDR3 totals 14 residues. CDR1 is SGHNT and CDR2 is YYREEE in the germline V gene (reference sequence). The CDR3 reads CASSSYQRRDGYTF. DNA of the CDR3: TGTGCCAGCAGCTCATACCAGAGGAGAGATGGCTACACCTTC.

V usage is TRBV7-6 and J usage is TRBJ1-6; 8 nucleotides line up with TRBD1. CDR3 length: 15 residues. V lost 2 bases and J lost 6; bases outside the gene matches: 3. Germline values: CDR1 SGHVS, CDR2 FNYEAQ. The CDR3 here is CASSLPDRGNSPLHF. The CDR3 DNA reads as TGTGCCAGCAGCTTACCCGACAGGGGTAATTCACCCCTCCACTTT.

This chain uses TRBV14 with TRBJ1-1; possible D gene TRBD1, 5 bases. Germline assignment: CDR1 SGHDN and CDR2 FVKESK. The CDR3 runs to 13 residues. The ends were cut back, 1 base at V and 4 bases at J, with 7 bases in the middle. The CDR3 loop reads CASSQVGGTEAFF. CDR3 DNA: TGTGCCAGCAGCCAAGTGGGGGGCACTGAAGCTTTCTTT.

The V gene is TRBV7-2, the J gene TRBJ1-1; D might be TRBD1 (5 bases). Between the trimmed V and J ends, which lost 6 bases and 10 bases, there was a span of 15 bases. This CDR3 is 12 amino acids long. Germline V gene sequence: CDR1 SGHTA, CDR2 FQGNSA. The CDR3, as DNA: TGTGCCAGCAGTTCGCCGGGACTCAGAGCTTTCTTT. Translated, it gives CASSSPGLRAFF. The whole variable domain, filled in from reference TRBV7-2 and TRBJ1-1, reads GAGVSQSPSNKVTEKGKDVELRCDPISGHTALYWYRQSLGQGLEFLIYFQGNSAPDKSGLPSDRFSAERTGGSVSTLTIQRTQQEDSAVYLCASSSPGLRAFFGQGTRLTVV.

The chain uses TRBV19 and TRBJ1-1; 10 bases fit TRBD1. V trimming: 4 bases; J trimming: 5 bases; junction bases outside the gene matches: 7. The germline CDR1 and CDR2 sequences are LNHDA and SQIVND (reference sequence). CDR3 length equals 15 residues. The CDR3 nucleotides are TGTGCCAGTAGTACCCCCGGGACAGGGGAGACTGAAGCTTTCTTT. Its protein product is CASSTPGTGETEAFF.